Detailed here is one T cell receptor beta chain. The germline gives CDR1 MNHNS, CDR2 SASEGT. CDR3 size: 14 residues. The V gene lost 2 bases and the J gene lost 11 bases, with 16 bases spanning the gap. The data were taken from a study of Ad26.COV2.S vaccination and SARS-CoV-2 variants. This table comes from immunoSEQ multiplex PCR, and its TCRdb copy is limited to in-frame clones, with some not included. The sample has 250,000 or so clones, around 88% seen once; the top ten hold under 3%. Treatment described: about 20 received Ad26.COV2.S at low or high dose, single or two shots; several received placebo; per-sample allocation not given. Samples came from day 63 after the first vaccine or placebo injection. An Ad26 vector expressing Wuhan-strain SARS-CoV-2 spike constituted the vaccine.

This TCR came from a person aged 18-65 years who received the Ad26.COV2.S COVID-19 vaccine or a placebo. The chain combines TRBV6-1 with TRBJ1-5; TRBD1 might be the D (5 bases). The material was peripheral blood, obtained in a trial of Ad26.COV2.S vaccine versus placebo. The DNA of the CDR3 is TGTGCCAGCAGTGAAAACAACTCCCGAGGGGCCCAGCATTTT. It is translated as CASSENNSRGAQHF.